This T cell receptor (beta chain) was profiled in a study of blood T cell repertoires in COVID-19. The wider study: The United States, Italy and Spain provided the acute and convalescent COVID-19 samples. PBMCs, B-cell-depleted T cells, or T cells were the source of the cDNA or gDNA that made up the material.

This clone was detected once. Germline V gene data show CDR1 as LGHDT and CDR2 as YNNKEL (reference sequence). The CDR3 runs to 17 residues. V lost 4 bases to trimming and J lost 0 bases; unmatched junction nucleotides: 7. Assay used: immunoSEQ multiplex PCR; TCRdb lists only in-frame clones, some missing. Among over 200,000 clones listed, almost 85% were seen once. This clonotype was sampled from a woman in her 50s with active or convalescent COVID-19. The chain has TRBV3-1 (or the pseudogene TRBV3-2) and TRBJ2-4; 9 nucleotides agree with TRBD2. The specimen sequenced was peripheral blood. CDR3 nucleotide sequence: TGTGCCAGCAGCCGACTAGCGGAGGACCTAGCCAAAAACATTCAGTACTTC. Translating gives CASSRLAEDLAKNIQYF.